One sample yielded the 27 T cell receptor beta chains listed below, sequenced in a study of T cells in Graves' hyperthyroidism and ophthalmopathy. RNA transcripts yielded amplified TCR beta CDR3 regions. The HTBI set primed first-round TCR CDR3 RT-PCR. Via MiXCR, TCRdb re-called the multiplex PCR reads, giving one row per CDR3 protein. The data hold approximately 510,000 distinct CDR3 sequences, with roughly 45% observed a single time. The sequencing input was peripheral blood or thyroid tissue (not recorded which). These TCRs come from an adult woman with Graves' disease, either hyperthyroidism or ophthalmopathy (not recorded which).

The genes are TRBV10-2 and TRBJ1-1; the D gene is possibly TRBD1 (5 bases). The germline V gene encodes CDR1 WSHSY and CDR2 SAAADI. The length of the CDR3 is 14 residues. V dropped 4 bases and J dropped 4 bases, with 13 bases sitting between them. The CDR3 coding sequence is TGCGCCAGCAGTGGTGGCACGAGGGGCACTGAAGCTTTCTTT. Translation: CASSGGTRGTEAFF.

The gene calls are TRBV7-2 and TRBJ1-3; D is possibly TRBD1 (6 bases). V was pared by 5 bases and J by 4 bases, with 12 bases between. Germline CDR1 and CDR2: SGHTA and FQGNSA. This CDR3 region has 14 residues. In DNA, the CDR3 is TGTGCCAGCAGCATCACGGACAGCGGAAACACCATATATTTT. Amino acid sequence: CASSITDSGNTIYF.

V is TRBV7-9 and J is TRBJ1-2, with D unclear. CDR3 length: 13 amino acids. Germline values: CDR1 SEHNR, CDR2 FQNEAQ (reference sequence). V dropped 11 bases and J dropped 4 bases, with 17 bases sitting between them. CDR3 loop: CAWSVQASYGYTF. In DNA form, the CDR3 reads TGTGCCTGGAGTGTCCAGGCCAGCTATGGCTACACCTTC.

This clonotype was seen a few times. V is TRBV3-1 and J is TRBJ1-4; D not certain. This CDR3 contains 13 residues. V lost 2 bases, J lost 8 bases, and 9 bases lay in between. From germline, CDR1 is LGHDT and CDR2 YNNKEL (reference sequence). The CDR3 coding sequence is TGTGCCAGCAGCCAACAGGTCGGGGAAAAACTGTTTTTT. Protein product: CASSQQVGEKLFF.

This clonotype was seen at least ten times. The chain recombines TRBV29-1 with TRBJ2-5, with 10 bases that match TRBD2. The J segment lost 4 bases and the V segment lost 6 bases, leaving 11 bases of the junction unmatched. Germline CDR1 is SQVTM and CDR2 is ANQGSEA. The CDR3 has 15 residues. CDR3 DNA: TGCAGCGTGGGTGGACTAGCGGCCCCCGGAGAGACCCAGTACTTC. This translates into CSVGGLAAPGETQYF.

Note on this clonotype: This clone may be a read error of a much larger clone one base away. V gene TRBV7-9 combines with J gene TRBJ2-3, with D unresolved. Germline-derived CDR1 and CDR2 are SEHNR and FQNEAQ (reference sequence). This CDR3 spans 12 amino acids. The CDR3 spells CASIHMFSTQYF. CDR3 nucleotide sequence: TGCGCCAGCATCCATATGTTCAGTACGCAGTATTTT.

This clonotype was counted only a few times. This rearrangement joins TRBV7-9 to TRBJ1-6; no firm D call. Germline V gene data show CDR1 as SEHNR and CDR2 as FQNEAQ (reference sequence). This CDR3 has 13 residues. V was shortened by 4 bases and J by 7 bases, with 8 bases between the two germline ends. CDR3 bases: TGTGCCAGCAGCTCGACGGCAAATTCACCCCTCCACTTT. It translates to CASSSTANSPLHF.

The chain employs TRBV3-1 and TRBJ1-5; D unresolved. This CDR3 spans 14 amino acids. V shed 0 bases and J shed 6 bases, with 9 bases lying between them. The germline V gene encodes CDR1 LGHDT and CDR2 YNNKEL (reference sequence). In DNA form, the CDR3 reads TGTGCCAGCAGCCAAGATACCGTGGGTCAGCCCCAGCATTTT. It is translated as CASSQDTVGQPQHF.

The chain recombines TRBV7-2 with TRBJ1-5; D is possibly TRBD1 (5 bases). The germline V gene encodes CDR1 SGHTA and CDR2 FQGNSA. The V gene lost 8 bases and the J gene lost 11 bases, with 19 bases spanning the gap. The CDR3 loop spans 13 amino acids. The CDR3: CASVPGPQETQHF. The CDR3 DNA follows: TGTGCCAGCGTACCGGGACCCCAAGAGACCCAGCATTTT.

This clonotype was recorded many times. The V call is TRBV6-6, the J call TRBJ2-7; 14 bases map to TRBD2. CDR1 and CDR2 (germline): MNHNY, SVGAGI (reference sequence). The CDR3 runs to 14 residues. V shed 6 bases and J 4 bases; nucleotides not matched to a gene: 2. The chain's CDR3 is CASRGTSGRYEQYF. The CDR3 nucleotides read TGTGCCAGCAGGGGGACTAGCGGGAGATACGAGCAGTACTTC.

This chain links TRBV7-3 with TRBJ2-2, with a weak D call TRBD1 (6 bases). The CDR3 has 15 residues. Germline loops: CDR1 SGHTA, CDR2 FQGTGA. Trimming removed 1 base from V and 8 bases from J, with 14 bases in between. Here the CDR3 DNA reads TGTGCCAGCAGCTTAAATGCAGGGGATTATGGGGAGCTGTTTTTT. Protein product: CASSLNAGDYGELFF.

V gene TRBV5-6 combines with J gene TRBJ1-5; weak D call: TRBD1 (6 bases). Germline V gene data show CDR1 as SGHDT and CDR2 as YYEEEE. V lost 4 bases, J lost 9 bases, and 14 bases lay in between. The CDR3 is 13 residues long. Written as DNA, the CDR3 is TGTGCCAGCAGCGAGGGGGGCGAAGGGCCCCAGCATTTT. This codes for CASSEGGEGPQHF.

The chain is built from TRBV11-2 and TRBJ2-7; D gene unclear. Trimming shortened V by 2 bases and J by 1 base, and 15 bases separated the two germline ends. CDR1 is SGHAT and CDR2 is FQNNGV in the germline V gene. This CDR3 has 16 amino acids. For the CDR3, the DNA is TGTGCCAGCAGCTTAAAACTTCGCCACACTTCCTACGAGCAGTACTTC. Amino acids: CASSLKLRHTSYEQYF.

This clonotype showed up many times. This rearrangement joins TRBV12-3 or TRBV12-4 to TRBJ1-6; no clear D. This CDR3 is 15 amino acids long. Deletions cut 6 bases from V and 7 bases from J, with 16 bases between. CDR3 loop: CASSLGIGLNSPLHF. CDR3 coding DNA: TGTGCCAGCAGCCTTGGGATAGGGCTAAATTCACCCCTCCACTTT.

The V and J genes are TRBV7-9 and TRBJ1-2; D is undetermined. The CDR3 runs 14 residues. Per the germline V gene, CDR1 is SEHNR and CDR2 is FQNEAQ (reference sequence). The V end lost 5 bases, the J end lost 1 base, and 11 bases lay between the germline ends. DNA for the CDR3: TGTGCCAGCAGCCTACCGGGGTTTAACTATGGCTACACCTTC. Its protein is CASSLPGFNYGYTF.

This clonotype has a single count. The rearrangement joins TRBV10-3 to TRBJ1-1; unclear D gene. Looked up from germline, CDR1 is ENHRY and CDR2 is SYGVKD. V lost 10 bases, J lost 3 bases, and 33 bases lay in between. CDR3 length: 19 amino acids. The CDR3 DNA is TGTGCCACCGCCTTCCTGGACGGCAATGAGGATTGGACCTACACTGAAGCTTTCTTT. Amino acid sequence: CATAFLDGNEDWTYTEAFF.

The chain joins TRBV11-2 to TRBJ2-5, with 7 bases fitting TRBD2. The germline V gene has CDR1 SGHAT and CDR2 FQNNGV. CDR3 size: 13 residues. J lost 5 bases, V lost 3 bases, and 3 bases had no gene match. The CDR3 region has the DNA TGTGCCAGCAGCTTCCCCGGGGGGGAGACCCAGTACTTC. Its protein product is CASSFPGGETQYF.

The J gene is TRBJ2-5, the V gene TRBV10-3; D gene uncertain. The CDR3 has 18 amino acids. Trimming removed 2 bases at V and 1 base at J, with 20 bases between. Germline CDR1 is ENHRY and CDR2 is SYGVKD. This CDR3 is CAISEGPRVNYGQETQYF. CDR3 nucleotide sequence: TGTGCCATCAGTGAGGGTCCCCGGGTCAACTATGGCCAAGAGACCCAGTACTTC.

The chain carries TRBV10-3 and TRBJ2-6, with 8 bases aligning to TRBD1. With V trimmed by 8 bases and J by 0 bases, 9 bases remained unmatched. The CDR3 covers 17 residues. Looked up from germline, CDR1 is ENHRY and CDR2 is SYGVKD. The CDR3 DNA is TGTGCCATCGGTGGGACAGGTCGCCTCTCTGGGGCCAACGTCCTGACTTTC. Translated: CAIGGTGRLSGANVLTF.

This clonotype was detected many times. The chain carries TRBV13 and TRBJ2-5; no reliable D call. Trimming removed 1 base at V and 5 bases at J, with 8 bases between. The germline V gene encodes CDR1 PRHDT and CDR2 FYEKMQ (reference sequence). This CDR3 has 13 amino acids. The CDR3 sequence: CASSLAAAETQYF. The CDR3 nucleotides read TGTGCCAGCAGCTTAGCAGCAGCGGAGACCCAGTACTTC.

In this sample, this clonotype turned up many times. The chain joins TRBV19 to TRBJ1-1, with no clear D. The CDR3 extends over 15 amino acids. Germline-derived CDR1 and CDR2 are LNHDA and SQIVND (reference sequence). V lost 4 bases and J 4 bases, leaving 16 bases between the germline ends. The CDR3: CASSTKGGFLTEAFF. CDR3 nucleotides: TGTGCCAGTAGTACTAAAGGCGGATTCCTCACTGAAGCTTTCTTT. Full variable domain (remainder filled in from reference TRBV19 and TRBJ1-1): DGGITQSPKYLFRKEGQNVTLSCEQNLNHDAMYWYRQDPGQGLRLIYYSQIVNDFQKGDIAEGYSVSREKKESFPLTVTSAQKNPTAFYLCASSTKGGFLTEAFFGQGTRLTVV.

The rearrangement joins TRBV7-2 to TRBJ1-1; D call uncertain. CDR3 length equals 15 residues. Germline V gene lookup returns CDR1 SGHTA and CDR2 FQGNSA. V lost 2 bases, J lost 7 bases, and 17 bases lay in between. The CDR3 DNA sequence: TGTGCCAGCAGCTTAATGGGGAACATGAACGGTGAAGCTTTCTTT. It yields the protein CASSLMGNMNGEAFF.

J is TRBJ2-2 and V is TRBV20-1, with D perhaps matching TRBD2 (5 bases). With 0 bases removed from V and 4 bases from J, the gap between germline ends came to 15 bases. The CDR3 sequence is 16 residues long. From germline, CDR1 is DFQATT and CDR2 SNEGSKA (reference sequence). DNA of the CDR3: TGCAGTGCTAGAGATCGGCGCGAGGGTACCACCGGGGAGCTGTTTTTT. It codes for CSARDRREGTTGELFF.

This clonotype occurred many times. The J gene is TRBJ2-3, the V gene TRBV9; TRBD2 aligns across 13 bases. CDR3 size: 19 residues. Germline CDR1 and CDR2: SGDLS and YYNGEE. V shed 0 bases, J shed 3 bases, and the junction held 10 bases outside the gene matches. This CDR3 reads CASSVGTSGSGRGTDTQYF. The CDR3 DNA reads TGTGCCAGCAGCGTAGGGACTAGCGGGAGTGGGCGCGGGACAGATACGCAGTATTTT.

A word on this clonotype: A much larger clone is a single base away; this may be a read error. The chain links TRBV10-3 to TRBJ2-2; TRBD1 agrees at 7 bases. The CDR3 is 16 residues long. Germline loops: CDR1 ENHRY, CDR2 SYGVKD. Germline trimming cut 10 bases from V and 0 bases from J; bases unmatched to any gene: 11. CDR3 region: CASSMWTGSNTGELFF. CDR3 in DNA: TGTGCCAGCAGCATGTGGACAGGCTCGAACACCGGGGAGCTGTTTTTT.

The gene calls are TRBV7-3 and TRBJ1-2, with a weak D call TRBD1 (6 bases). CDR3 size: 12 residues. The germline V and J ends were trimmed by 2 bases and 11 bases, with 12 bases remaining between them. Per the germline V gene, CDR1 is SGHTA and CDR2 is FQGTGA. As DNA, the CDR3 is TGTGCCAGCAGCTTAGAGGGGGGTCGGTACACCTTC. Amino acid sequence: CASSLEGGRYTF.

As concerns this clonotype: Since a much larger clone is just one base distant, this may be a read error. This chain uses TRBV4-1 with TRBJ2-5; 10 bases map to TRBD1. This CDR3 has 17 residues. The germline V gene has CDR1 MGHRA and CDR2 YSYEKL. Germline trimming cut 2 bases from V and 7 bases from J; bases unmatched to any gene: 13. The CDR3 region is CASSQSQGQGTGGTQYF. The CDR3 DNA is TGCGCCAGCAGCCAAAGCCAGGGACAGGGGACGGGAGGGACCCAGTACTTC.